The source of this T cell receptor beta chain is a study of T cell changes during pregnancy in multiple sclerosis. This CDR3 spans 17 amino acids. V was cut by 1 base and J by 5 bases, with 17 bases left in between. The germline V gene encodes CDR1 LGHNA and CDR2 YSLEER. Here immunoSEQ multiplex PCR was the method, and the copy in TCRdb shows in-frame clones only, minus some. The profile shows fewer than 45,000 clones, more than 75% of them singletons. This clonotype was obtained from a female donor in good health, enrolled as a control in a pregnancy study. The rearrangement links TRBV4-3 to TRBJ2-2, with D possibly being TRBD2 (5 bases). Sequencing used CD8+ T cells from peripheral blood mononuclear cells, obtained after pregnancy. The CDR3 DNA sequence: TGCGCCAGCAGCCAAGCTTGGGAGCAAACTGTTACCGGGGAGCTGTTTTTT. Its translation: CASSQAWEQTVTGELFF.